This T cell receptor (beta chain) was captured by sequencing in a study of cytomegalovirus exposure and HLA in healthy donors. For the study at large: The roughly 130 validation repertoires, a later analysis reported, used the same platform as the roughly 700 repertoires from the first cohort. Study observations and caveats: Associated with cytomegalovirus, according to the listing, were 150 to 200 TCR beta chains.

As for this clone: Antigen: not known.

Here immunoSEQ multiplex PCR was the method, and the copy in TCRdb shows in-frame clones only, minus some. The data show roughly 310,000 clones, approximately 88% seen once. The donors were in the approximately 120-subject validation cohort; that cohort was separate from the roughly 730-subject first cohort. This sequence was found in a man aged 25 to 45 in good health and CMV-seronegative. What was sequenced was PBMCs.

The CDR3 DNA reads as TGTGCCAGCTCACCAGGCAGGTACAATGAGCAGTTCTTC. The encoded protein is CASSPGRYNEQFF. This chain connects TRBV18 to TRBJ2-1, with unresolved D. The CDR3 runs to 13 residues. Between the trimmed V and J ends, which lost 2 bases and 4 bases, there was a span of 6 bases. Germline-derived CDR1 and CDR2 are KGHSH and LQKENI. Full variable domain (rest looked up from reference TRBV18 and TRBJ2-1): NAGVMQNPRHLVRRRGQEARLRCSPMKGHSHVYWYRQLPEEGLKFMVYLQKENIIDESGMPKERFSAEFPKEGPSILRIQQVVRGDSAAYFCASSPGRYNEQFFGPGTRLTVL.